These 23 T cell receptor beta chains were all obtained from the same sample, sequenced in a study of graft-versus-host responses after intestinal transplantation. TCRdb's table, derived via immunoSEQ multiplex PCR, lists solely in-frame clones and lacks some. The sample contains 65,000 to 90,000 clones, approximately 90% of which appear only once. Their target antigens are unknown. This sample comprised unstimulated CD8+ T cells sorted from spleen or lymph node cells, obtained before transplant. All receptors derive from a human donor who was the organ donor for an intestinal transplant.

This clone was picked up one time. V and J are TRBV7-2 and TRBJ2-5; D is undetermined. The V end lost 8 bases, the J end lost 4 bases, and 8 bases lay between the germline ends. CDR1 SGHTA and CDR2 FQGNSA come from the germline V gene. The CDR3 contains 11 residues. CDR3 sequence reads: CASLNGETQYF. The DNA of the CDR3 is TGTGCCAGCTTGAACGGAGAGACCCAGTACTTC.

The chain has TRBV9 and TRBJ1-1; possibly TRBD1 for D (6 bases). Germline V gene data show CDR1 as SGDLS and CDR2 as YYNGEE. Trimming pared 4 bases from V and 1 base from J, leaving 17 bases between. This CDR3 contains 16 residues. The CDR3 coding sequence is TGTGCCAGCAGCACCTCCAGACAGGTTACGAACACTGAAGCTTTCTTT. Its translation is CASSTSRQVTNTEAFF.

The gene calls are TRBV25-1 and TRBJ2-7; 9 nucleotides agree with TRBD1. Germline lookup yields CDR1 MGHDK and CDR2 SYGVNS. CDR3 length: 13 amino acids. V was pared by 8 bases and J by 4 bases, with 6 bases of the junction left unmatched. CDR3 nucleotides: TGTGCCAGCTTGGGACAGGGTATGTACGAGCAGTACTTC. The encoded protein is CASLGQGMYEQYF.

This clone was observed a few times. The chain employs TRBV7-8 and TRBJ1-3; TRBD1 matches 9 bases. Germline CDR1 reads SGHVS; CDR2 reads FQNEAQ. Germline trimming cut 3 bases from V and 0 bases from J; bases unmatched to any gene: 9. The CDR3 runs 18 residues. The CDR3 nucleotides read TGTGCCAGCAGCTTCCCCCGGGACAGGGCTCACTCTGGAAACACCATATATTTT. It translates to CASSFPRDRAHSGNTIYF.

The CDR3 DNA is TGCGCCAGCAGCCAAGAACCAGGGGTTGACTCCTACGAGCAGTACTTC. Its protein is CASSQEPGVDSYEQYF. This chain uses TRBV4-1 with TRBJ2-7; D is perhaps TRBD1 (6 bases). Looked up from germline, CDR1 is MGHRA and CDR2 is YSYEKL. The ends were cut back, 0 bases at V and 0 bases at J, with 12 bases in the middle. The CDR3 is made up of 16 amino acids.

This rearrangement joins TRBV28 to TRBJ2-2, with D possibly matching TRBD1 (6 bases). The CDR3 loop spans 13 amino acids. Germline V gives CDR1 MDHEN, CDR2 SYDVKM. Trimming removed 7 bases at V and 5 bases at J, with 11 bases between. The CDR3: CASTGAVTGELFF. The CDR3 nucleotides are TGTGCCAGCACAGGGGCGGTGACCGGGGAGCTGTTTTTT.

The CDR3 DNA sequence: TGTGCCAGCAGTGAATCAGGGTATAGCAATCAGCCCCAGCATTTT. This codes for CASSESGYSNQPQHF. The gene calls are TRBV2 and TRBJ1-5; TRBD1 is a possible D gene (5 bases). Germline CDR1 reads SNHLY; CDR2 reads FYNNEI. CDR3 length: 15 amino acids. Trimming took off 2 bases at V and 0 bases at J, with 8 bases between the two ends.

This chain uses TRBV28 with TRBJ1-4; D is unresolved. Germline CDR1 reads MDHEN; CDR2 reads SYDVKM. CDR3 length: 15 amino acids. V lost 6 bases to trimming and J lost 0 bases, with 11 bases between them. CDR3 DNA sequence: TGTGCCAGCAGACCCCCGGGAGCAACTAATGAAAAACTGTTTTTT. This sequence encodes CASRPPGATNEKLFF.

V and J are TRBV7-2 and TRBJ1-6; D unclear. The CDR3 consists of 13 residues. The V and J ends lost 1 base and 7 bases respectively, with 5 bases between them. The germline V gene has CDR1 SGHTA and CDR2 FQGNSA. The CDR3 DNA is TGTGCCAGCAGCTTAGACGGGAATTCACCCCTCCACTTT. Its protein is CASSLDGNSPLHF.

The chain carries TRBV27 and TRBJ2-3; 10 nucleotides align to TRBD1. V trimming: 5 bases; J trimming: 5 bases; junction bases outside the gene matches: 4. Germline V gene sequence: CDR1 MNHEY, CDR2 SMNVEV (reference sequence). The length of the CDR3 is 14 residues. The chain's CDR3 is CASSPWDRGDTQYF. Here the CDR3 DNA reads TGTGCCAGCAGTCCTTGGGACAGGGGAGATACGCAGTATTTT.

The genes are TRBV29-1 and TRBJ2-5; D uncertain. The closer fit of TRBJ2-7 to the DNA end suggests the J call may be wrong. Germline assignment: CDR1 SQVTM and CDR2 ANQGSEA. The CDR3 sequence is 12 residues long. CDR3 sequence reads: CSVDGGSYEQYF. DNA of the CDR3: TGCAGCGTTGATGGCGGATCCTACGAGCAGTACTTC.

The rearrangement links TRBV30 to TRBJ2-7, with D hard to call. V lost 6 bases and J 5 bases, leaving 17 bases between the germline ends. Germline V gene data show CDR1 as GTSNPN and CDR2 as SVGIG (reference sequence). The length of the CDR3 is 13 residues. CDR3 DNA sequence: TGTGCCTGTTGGTGGGCAGGTAGGAACGAGCAGTACTTC. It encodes CACWWAGRNEQYF.

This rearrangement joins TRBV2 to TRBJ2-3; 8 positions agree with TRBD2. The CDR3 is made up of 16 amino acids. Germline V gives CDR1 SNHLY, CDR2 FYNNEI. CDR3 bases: TGTGCTACAGTCCGCGGGGGGACCCTTGACACAGATACGCAGTATTTT. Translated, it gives CATVRGGTLDTDTQYF.

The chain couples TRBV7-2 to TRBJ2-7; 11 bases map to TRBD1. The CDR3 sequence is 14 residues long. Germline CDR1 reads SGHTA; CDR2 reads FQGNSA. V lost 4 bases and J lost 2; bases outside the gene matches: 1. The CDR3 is CASSWTGGTYEQYF. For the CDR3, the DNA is TGTGCCAGCAGCTGGACAGGGGGCACCTACGAGCAGTACTTC.

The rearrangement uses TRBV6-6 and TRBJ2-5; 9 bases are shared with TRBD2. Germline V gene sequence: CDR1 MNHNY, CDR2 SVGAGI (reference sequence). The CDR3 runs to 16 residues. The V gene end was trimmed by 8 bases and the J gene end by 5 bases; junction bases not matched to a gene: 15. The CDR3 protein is CASSGSGLAGRETQYF. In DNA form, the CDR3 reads TGTGCCAGCTCCGGGTCCGGGCTAGCGGGGAGGGAGACCCAGTACTTC.

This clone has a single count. CDR3 bases: TGTGCCAGCAGCTCGTTTATCAGGGGGTTAGCCCCCACTGAAGCTTTCTTT. It is translated as CASSSFIRGLAPTEAFF. V is TRBV7-8 and J is TRBJ1-1, with 7 nucleotides matching TRBD1. Germline trimming cut 4 bases from V and 4 bases from J; bases unmatched to any gene: 15. There are 17 residues in the CDR3. Germline V CDR1 and CDR2: SGHVS, FQNEAQ.

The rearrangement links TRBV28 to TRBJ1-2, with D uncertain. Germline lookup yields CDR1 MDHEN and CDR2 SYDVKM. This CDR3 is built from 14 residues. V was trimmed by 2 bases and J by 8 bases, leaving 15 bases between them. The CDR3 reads CASSLMGSRRGYTF. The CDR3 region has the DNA TGTGCCAGCAGTTTAATGGGCAGTCGTCGAGGCTACACCTTC.

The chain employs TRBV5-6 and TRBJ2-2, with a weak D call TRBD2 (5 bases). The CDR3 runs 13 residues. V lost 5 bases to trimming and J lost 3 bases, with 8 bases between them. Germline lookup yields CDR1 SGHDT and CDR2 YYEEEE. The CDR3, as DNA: TGTGCCAGCAGTGAGGGTCACACCGGGGAGCTGTTTTTT. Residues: CASSEGHTGELFF.

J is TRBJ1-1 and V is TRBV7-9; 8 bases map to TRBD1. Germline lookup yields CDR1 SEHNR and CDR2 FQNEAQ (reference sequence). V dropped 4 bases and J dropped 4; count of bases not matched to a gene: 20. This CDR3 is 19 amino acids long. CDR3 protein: CASSSSPNDRGVVGTEAFF. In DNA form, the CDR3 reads TGTGCCAGCAGCTCAAGCCCGAACGACAGGGGCGTGGTTGGCACTGAAGCTTTCTTT.

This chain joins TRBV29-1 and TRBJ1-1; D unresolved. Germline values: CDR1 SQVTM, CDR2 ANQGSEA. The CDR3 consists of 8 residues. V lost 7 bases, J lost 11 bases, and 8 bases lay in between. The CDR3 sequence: CSGGGAFF. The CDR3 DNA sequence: TGCAGCGGGGGAGGGGCTTTCTTT.

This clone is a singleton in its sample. The CDR3 here is CASSLRTSASYEQYF. DNA for the CDR3: TGTGCCAGCAGCTTAAGGACTAGCGCTTCCTACGAGCAGTACTTC. The gene calls are TRBV11-2 and TRBJ2-7, with 9 bases that match TRBD2. V lost 2 bases, J lost 1 base, and 3 bases stayed unmatched. The length of the CDR3 is 15 residues. Germline loops: CDR1 SGHAT, CDR2 FQNNGV.

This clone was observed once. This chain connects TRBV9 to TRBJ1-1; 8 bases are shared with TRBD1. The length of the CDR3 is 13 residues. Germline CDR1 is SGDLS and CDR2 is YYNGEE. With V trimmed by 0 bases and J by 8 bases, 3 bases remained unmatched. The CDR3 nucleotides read TGTGCCAGCAGCGTAGGAGGGACAGGCGAAGCTTTCTTT. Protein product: CASSVGGTGEAFF. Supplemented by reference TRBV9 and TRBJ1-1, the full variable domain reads DSGVTQTPKHLITATGQRVTLRCSPRSGDLSVYWYQQSLDQGLQFLIQYYNGEERAKGNILERFSAQQFPDLHSELNLSSLELGDSALYFCASSVGGTGEAFFGQGTRLTVV.

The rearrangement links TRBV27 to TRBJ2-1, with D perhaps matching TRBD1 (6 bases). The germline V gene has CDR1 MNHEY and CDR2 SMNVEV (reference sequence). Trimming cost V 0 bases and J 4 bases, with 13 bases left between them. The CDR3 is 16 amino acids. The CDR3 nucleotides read TGTGCCAGCAGTTTATCGGGCAGGGGCTGGTACAATGAGCAGTTCTTC. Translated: CASSLSGRGWYNEQFF.